The clone carrying this T cell receptor beta chain showed up just a few times. Antigen unknown. This entry comes from a study of CD8+ T cells in alopecia areata. Broader study findings: Patients displayed less clarity in TCR sharing than mice, a finding possibly related to HLA.

Germline CDR1 is MDHEN and CDR2 is SYDVKM. The V end lost 5 bases, the J end lost 7 bases, and 12 bases lay between the germline ends. The CDR3 contains 13 residues. Reverse transcribed after extraction, RNA yielded cDNA as the sequencing template. The table came from immunoSEQ multiplex PCR; TCRdb's copy has only in-frame clones and leaves some out. The sample yields more than 95,000 clones, 35% to 40% seen once. Sequencing was done on a sample of CD4+ T cells sorted from blood. V and J are TRBV28 and TRBJ1-5, with D hard to call. This TCR derives from a human donor with alopecia areata. This chain's CDR3 is CASSPLVSQPQHF. CDR3 in DNA: TGTGCCAGCAGTCCCCTAGTTTCCCAGCCCCAGCATTTT.